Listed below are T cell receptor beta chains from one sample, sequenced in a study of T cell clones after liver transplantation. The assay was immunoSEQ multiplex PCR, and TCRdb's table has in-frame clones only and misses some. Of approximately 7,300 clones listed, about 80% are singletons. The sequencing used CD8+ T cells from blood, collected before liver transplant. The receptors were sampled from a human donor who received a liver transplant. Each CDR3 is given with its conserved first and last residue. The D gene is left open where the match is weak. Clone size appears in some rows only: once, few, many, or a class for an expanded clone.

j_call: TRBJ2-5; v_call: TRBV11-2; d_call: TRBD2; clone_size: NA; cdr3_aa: CASSLIRLASEGGETQYF; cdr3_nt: TGTGCCAGCAGCCTCATCCGCCTCGCTAGCGAGGGAGGGGAGACCCAGTACTTC
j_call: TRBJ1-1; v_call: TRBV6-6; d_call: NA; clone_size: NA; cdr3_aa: CASSQASTEAFF; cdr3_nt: TGTGCCAGCAGTCAGGCATCCACTGAAGCTTTCTTT
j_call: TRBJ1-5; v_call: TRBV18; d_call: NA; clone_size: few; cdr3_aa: CASSPGGNSNQPQHF; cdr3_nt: TGTGCCAGCTCACCGGGGGGGAATAGCAATCAGCCCCAGCATTTT
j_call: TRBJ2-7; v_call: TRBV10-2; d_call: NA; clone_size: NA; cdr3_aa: CASSEVGDPYEQYF; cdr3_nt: TGCGCCAGCAGTGAGGTAGGGGATCCCTACGAGCAGTACTTC
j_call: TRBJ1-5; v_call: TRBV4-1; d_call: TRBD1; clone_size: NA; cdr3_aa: CASSQRGQGAVYNQPQHF; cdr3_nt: TGCGCCAGCAGCCAACGGGGACAGGGGGCCGTATACAATCAGCCCCAGCATTTT
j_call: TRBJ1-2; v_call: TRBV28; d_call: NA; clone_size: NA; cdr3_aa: CASSPGGSYGYTF; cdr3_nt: TGTGCCAGCAGCCCCGGGGGGTCTTATGGCTACACCTTC
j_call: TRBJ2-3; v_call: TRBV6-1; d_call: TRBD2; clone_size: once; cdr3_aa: CASSETSGGADTQYF; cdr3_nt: TGTGCCAGCAGTGAGACTAGCGGGGGGGCCGATACGCAGTATTTT
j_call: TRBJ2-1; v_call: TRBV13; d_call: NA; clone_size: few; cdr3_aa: CASSFLSPTSDSGRDNEQFF; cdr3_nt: TGTGCCAGCAGCTTTCTCTCTCCTACATCGGACAGCGGAAGGGACAATGAGCAGTTCTTC
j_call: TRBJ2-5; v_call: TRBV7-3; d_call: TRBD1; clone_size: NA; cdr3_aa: CASSAGTGIQETQYF; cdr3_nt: TGTGCCAGCAGCGCCGGGACAGGCATCCAAGAGACCCAGTACTTC
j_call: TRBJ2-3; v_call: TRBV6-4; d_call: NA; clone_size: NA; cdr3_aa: CASSDGTTDTQYF; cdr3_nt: TGTGCCAGCAGTGACGGGACTACAGATACGCAGTATTTT
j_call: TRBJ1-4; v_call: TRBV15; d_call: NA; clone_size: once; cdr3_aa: CATSRGAVEKLFF; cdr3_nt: TGTGCCACCAGCAGGGGGGCGGTGGAAAAACTGTTTTTT
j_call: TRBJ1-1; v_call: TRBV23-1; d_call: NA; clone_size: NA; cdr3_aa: CASSQLGCLEGATEAFF; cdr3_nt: TGCGCCAGCAGTCAATTGGGATGTTTGGAGGGCGCAACTGAAGCTTTCTTT
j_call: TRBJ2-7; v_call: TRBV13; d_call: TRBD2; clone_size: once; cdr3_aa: CASSPTVNSGTEYRQYF; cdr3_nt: TGTGCCAGCAGCCCCACCGTCAACAGCGGGACGGAATACCGGCAGTACTTC
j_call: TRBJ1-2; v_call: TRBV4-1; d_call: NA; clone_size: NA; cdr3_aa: CASSQDLGRVNYGYTF; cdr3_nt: TGCGCCAGCAGCCAAGATCTAGGCAGGGTTAACTATGGCTACACCTTC
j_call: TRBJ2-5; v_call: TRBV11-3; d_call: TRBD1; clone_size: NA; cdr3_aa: CASSPSGTVQETQYF; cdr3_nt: TGTGCCAGCAGCCCTTCAGGGACAGTCCAGGAGACCCAGTACTTC
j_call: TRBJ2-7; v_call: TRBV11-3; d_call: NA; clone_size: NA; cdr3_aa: CASSLSSGVEQYF; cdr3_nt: TGTGCCAGCAGCTTAAGTTCAGGGGTCGAGCAGTACTTC
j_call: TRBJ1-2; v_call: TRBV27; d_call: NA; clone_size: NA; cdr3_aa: CASGWAGTNYGYTF; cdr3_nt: TGTGCCAGCGGGTGGGCCGGGACTAACTATGGCTACACCTTC
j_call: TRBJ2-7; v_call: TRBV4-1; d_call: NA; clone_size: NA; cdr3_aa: CASSQEWRGPYEQYF; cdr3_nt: TGCGCCAGCAGCCAAGAGTGGCGGGGCCCCTACGAGCAGTACTTC
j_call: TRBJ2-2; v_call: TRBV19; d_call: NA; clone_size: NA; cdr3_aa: CASSYGNTGELFF; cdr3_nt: TGTGCCAGTAGTTACGGGAACACCGGGGAGCTGTTTTTT
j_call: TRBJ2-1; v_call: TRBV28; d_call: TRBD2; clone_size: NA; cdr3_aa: CASSPGGGSYNEQFF; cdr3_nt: TGTGCCAGCAGTCCCGGGGGGGGCTCCTACAATGAGCAGTTCTTC
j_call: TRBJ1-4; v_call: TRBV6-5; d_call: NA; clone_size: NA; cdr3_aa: CASSRQEEDEKLFF; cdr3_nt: TGTGCCAGCAGCCGACAGGAGGAAGATGAAAAACTGTTTTTT
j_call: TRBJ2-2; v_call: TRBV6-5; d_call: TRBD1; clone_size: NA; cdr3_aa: CASRTGESGELFF; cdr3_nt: TGTGCCAGCCGGACAGGGGAGAGCGGGGAGCTGTTTTTT
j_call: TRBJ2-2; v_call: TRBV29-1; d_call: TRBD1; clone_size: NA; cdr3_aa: CSVGGGNTGELFF; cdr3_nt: TGCAGCGTTGGAGGGGGCAACACCGGGGAGCTGTTTTTT